The clone carrying this T cell receptor beta chain has just one count. The data derive from a study of T cell changes during pregnancy in multiple sclerosis. The CDR3 runs to 16 residues. The table came from immunoSEQ multiplex PCR; TCRdb's copy has only in-frame clones and leaves some out. The data show about 87,000 clones, just under 95% seen once. The sample consisted of peripheral blood, taken in the third trimester of pregnancy. The chain carries TRBV21-1 and TRBJ2-2; the table gives TRBD2 as D, unverified against the DNA. TRBV21-1 represents a pseudogene. This receptor was identified in a female donor in good health, enrolled as a control in a pregnancy study. This CDR3 is CASSNGPGGFTGELFF. As DNA, the CDR3 is TGTGCCAGCAGCAACGGGCCCGGGGGTTTCACCGGGGAGCTGTTTTTT.